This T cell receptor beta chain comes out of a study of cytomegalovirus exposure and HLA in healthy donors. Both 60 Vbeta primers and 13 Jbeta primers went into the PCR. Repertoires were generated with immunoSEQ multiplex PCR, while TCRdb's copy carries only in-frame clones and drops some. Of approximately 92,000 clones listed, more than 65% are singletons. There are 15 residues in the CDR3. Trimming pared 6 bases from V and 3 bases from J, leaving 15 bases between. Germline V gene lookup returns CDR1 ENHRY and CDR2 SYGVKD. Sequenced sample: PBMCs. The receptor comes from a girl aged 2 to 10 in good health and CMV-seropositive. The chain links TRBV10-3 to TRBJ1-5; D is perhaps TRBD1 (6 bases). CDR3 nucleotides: TGTGCCATCAGCACAGGGACGACTGACAATCAGCCCCAGCATTTT. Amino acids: CAISTGTTDNQPQHF.